This note documents a single TCR beta chain sequence. Antigen: not known. These data come from a study of OX40 agonist ivuxolimab in advanced cancers. In the study overall: Every 2 weeks, patients got intravenous ivuxolimab at one of six dose levels (0.01-10 mg/kg).

Regarding the study as a whole: The study did not work out the antigen specificity of the expanded peripheral T cells. CD8+ T cells showed, on average, more clonal expansion than CD4+ cells.

Baseline, cycle 4 day 1, and cycle 7 day 1 were the blood sampling points. Trimming removed 6 bases from V and 5 bases from J; junction bases left unmatched: 9. The length of the CDR3 is 15 residues. Germline V gene lookup returns CDR1 MDHEN and CDR2 SYDVKM. Clones were read by immunoSEQ multiplex PCR, and TCRdb kept only the in-frame ones, dropping some. Of roughly 90,000 clones detected, approximately 88% appear once; the ten largest clones hold roughly 1.4%. The sequences come from CD4+ or CD8+ T cells sorted from blood, collected in a trial of the OX40 agonist ivuxolimab. The sequence was obtained from an adult with an advanced solid tumor such as melanoma, head and neck, liver or kidney cancer. This chain connects TRBV28 to TRBJ1-4, with 7 bases identical to TRBD1. As DNA, the CDR3 is TGTGCCAGCAGCGCCGCCGGGACAGCCAATGAAAAACTGTTTTTT. This codes for CASSAAGTANEKLFF.